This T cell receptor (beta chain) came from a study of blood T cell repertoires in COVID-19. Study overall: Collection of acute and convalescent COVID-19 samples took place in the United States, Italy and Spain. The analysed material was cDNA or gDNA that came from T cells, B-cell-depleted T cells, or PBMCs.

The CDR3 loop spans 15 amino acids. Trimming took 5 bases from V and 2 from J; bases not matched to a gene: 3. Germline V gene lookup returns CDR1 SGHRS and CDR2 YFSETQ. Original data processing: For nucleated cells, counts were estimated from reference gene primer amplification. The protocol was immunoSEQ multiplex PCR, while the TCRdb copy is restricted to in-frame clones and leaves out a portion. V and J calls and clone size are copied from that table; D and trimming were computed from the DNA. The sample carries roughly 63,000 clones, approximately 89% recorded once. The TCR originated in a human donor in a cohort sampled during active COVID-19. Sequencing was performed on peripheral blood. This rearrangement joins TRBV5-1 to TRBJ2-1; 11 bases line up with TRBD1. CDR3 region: CASRPGQGAYNEQFF. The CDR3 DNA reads TGCGCCAGCAGACCGGGACAGGGGGCCTACAATGAGCAGTTCTTC.